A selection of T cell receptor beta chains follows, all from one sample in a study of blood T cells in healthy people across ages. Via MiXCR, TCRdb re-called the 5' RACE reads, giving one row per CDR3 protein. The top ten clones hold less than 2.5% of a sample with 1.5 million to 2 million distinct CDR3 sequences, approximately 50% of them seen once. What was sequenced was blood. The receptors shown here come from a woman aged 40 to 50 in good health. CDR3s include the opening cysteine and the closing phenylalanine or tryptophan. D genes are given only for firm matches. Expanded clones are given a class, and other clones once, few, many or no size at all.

DNA: TGTGCCAGCAGTACCGGGACAGTCTCCTACAATGAGCAGTTCTTC
CDR3: CASSTGTVSYNEQFF
size: NA
length: 15
J: TRBJ2-1
V: TRBV12-3/TRBV12-4
D: TRBD1

DNA: TGTGCCAGCAGTTCACCAGATCCCTCCTACGAGCAGTACTTC
CDR3: CASSSPDPSYEQYF
size: NA
length: 14
J: TRBJ2-7
V: TRBV28
D: NA

DNA: TGCAGTGCTAGATCCAGCGGGGGATCCTACGAGCAGTACTTC
CDR3: CSARSSGGSYEQYF
size: few
length: 14
J: TRBJ2-7
V: TRBV20-1
D: TRBD2

DNA: TGTGCCAGCAGGGGGGAAAAACTGTTTTTT
CDR3: CASRGEKLFF
size: many
length: 10
J: TRBJ1-4
V: TRBV12-3/TRBV12-4
D: NA

DNA: TGTGCCAGCAGTTACTCGGGGGGACCCAGACCAGATACGCAGTATTTT
CDR3: CASSYSGGPRPDTQYF
size: few
length: 16
J: TRBJ2-3
V: TRBV6-5
D: NA

DNA: TGTGCCAGCAGCTCCGGGAGATTCAATGAAAAACTGTTTTTT
CDR3: CASSSGRFNEKLFF
size: NA
length: 14
J: TRBJ1-4
V: TRBV11-1
D: NA

DNA: TGCGCCAGCAGCTTGCCCGCATCCAGGGGTGCCTACGAGCAGTACTTC
CDR3: CASSLPASRGAYEQYF
size: NA
length: 16
J: TRBJ2-7
V: TRBV5-1
D: NA

DNA: TGCGCCAGCAGCCTACGGGCCGGGGTTACTGAGCAGTTCTTC
CDR3: CASSLRAGVTEQFF
size: few
length: 14
J: TRBJ2-1
V: TRBV4-3
D: NA

DNA: TGTGCCAGCAGCATGGGGGCCAGGGGGCGGCCCCAGCATTTT
CDR3: CASSMGARGRPQHF
size: once
length: 14
J: TRBJ1-5
V: TRBV7-2
D: TRBD1

DNA: TGTGCCAGCAGCTCCAAGACTGCTAGCACAGATACGCAGTATTTT
CDR3: CASSSKTASTDTQYF
size: NA
length: 15
J: TRBJ2-3
V: TRBV7-3
D: NA

DNA: TGTGCCAGCAGTGAATTAGGGGCAGGGACCCACCAAGAGACCCAGTACTTC
CDR3: CASSELGAGTHQETQYF
size: NA
length: 17
J: TRBJ2-5
V: TRBV25-1
D: NA

DNA: TGTGCCAGCAGCTTGGGGCCGGACAGGAATAATTCACCCCTCCACTTT
CDR3: CASSLGPDRNNSPLHF
size: NA
length: 16
J: TRBJ1-6
V: TRBV7-9
D: TRBD1

DNA: TGTGCCAGCACCAATCCCAGGCCGTTAAACCAAGAGACCCAGTACTTC
CDR3: CASTNPRPLNQETQYF
size: NA
length: 16
J: TRBJ2-5
V: TRBV28
D: NA

DNA: TGTGCCAGCAGCCCTGACGGGGGAGTAGACAACTATGGCTACACCTTC
CDR3: CASSPDGGVDNYGYTF
size: NA
length: 16
J: TRBJ1-2
V: TRBV4-2
D: NA

DNA: TGCAGTGCTAGATCCGGACTAGCGGGGATTAGCACAGATACGCAGTATTTT
CDR3: CSARSGLAGISTDTQYF
size: NA
length: 17
J: TRBJ2-3
V: TRBV20-1
D: TRBD2

DNA: TGCAGTGCTAGAACCTCGACAGGGAGCAATCAGCCCCAGCATTTT
CDR3: CSARTSTGSNQPQHF
size: NA
length: 15
J: TRBJ1-5
V: TRBV20-1
D: TRBD1

DNA: TGTGCCAGCAGCTTAGAAGGGTCCTACAGACAAGAGACCCAGTACTTC
CDR3: CASSLEGSYRQETQYF
size: few
length: 16
J: TRBJ2-5
V: TRBV7-2
D: NA

DNA: TGTGCCACCAGCAGAGATTTCGACAGGGGTAGTGGCTACACCTTC
CDR3: CATSRDFDRGSGYTF
size: NA
length: 15
J: TRBJ1-2
V: TRBV15
D: TRBD1

DNA: TGTGCCAGCAGTTTCAGGGAGGTCGGTTCTTCACCCCTCCACTTT
CDR3: CASSFREVGSSPLHF
size: many
length: 15
J: TRBJ1-6
V: TRBV28
D: NA

DNA: TGCAGTGCTAGAGGAGACTCCACCACAAGGGGCACAGATACGCAGTATTTT
CDR3: CSARGDSTTRGTDTQYF
size: NA
length: 17
J: TRBJ2-3
V: TRBV20-1
D: NA

DNA: TGCGCCAGCAGCCAAGATGATCTGAGGGTGGCCGGGTCCGGGGAGCTGTTTTTT
CDR3: CASSQDDLRVAGSGELFF
size: NA
length: 18
J: TRBJ2-2
V: TRBV4-3
D: NA

DNA: TGTGCCAGCAGCCCAACCGGTATACCTTGGGAAGAGCAGTACTTC
CDR3: CASSPTGIPWEEQYF
size: NA
length: 15
J: TRBJ2-7
V: TRBV6-2/TRBV6-3
D: NA

DNA: TGTGCCAGCAGTCCCCGGAAGGCAACTAATGAAAAACTGTTTTTT
CDR3: CASSPRKATNEKLFF
size: NA
length: 15
J: TRBJ1-4
V: TRBV28
D: NA

DNA: TGTGCCAGCAGTTCACTGTCACGGGGAAGTTCAACTGAGCAGTTCTTC
CDR3: CASSSLSRGSSTEQFF
size: NA
length: 16
J: TRBJ2-1
V: TRBV27
D: NA

DNA: TGTGCCAGCAGTTTAAATGGGGGGTCCAAAAACATTCAGTACTTC
CDR3: CASSLNGGSKNIQYF
size: once
length: 15
J: TRBJ2-4
V: TRBV12-3/TRBV12-4
D: NA

DNA: TGTGCCAGCAGCTCCTGGGCCTCCTACGAGCAGTACTTC
CDR3: CASSSWASYEQYF
size: NA
length: 13
J: TRBJ2-7
V: TRBV7-2
D: NA

DNA: TGCGCCAGCAGCCAAGGGGGGCCGGGACAGCCATCCGATGGCTACACCTTC
CDR3: CASSQGGPGQPSDGYTF
size: few
length: 17
J: TRBJ1-2
V: TRBV4-3
D: TRBD1

DNA: TGCGCCAGCAGCCCGAAGGGGGACCAAGAGACCCAGTACTTC
CDR3: CASSPKGDQETQYF
size: few
length: 14
J: TRBJ2-5
V: TRBV4-1
D: NA

DNA: TGCAGTGCTAGAAGGACTAGCGTGTCCGGCGAGCAGTACTTC
CDR3: CSARRTSVSGEQYF
size: many
length: 14
J: TRBJ2-7
V: TRBV20-1
D: TRBD2

DNA: TGTGCCAGCAGCTTTAGGGAGGTGTGGACTGAAGCTTTCTTT
CDR3: CASSFREVWTEAFF
size: few
length: 14
J: TRBJ1-1
V: TRBV7-9
D: NA

DNA: TGTGCCAGCGCCGGGACAGGGATCTTAAATGAGCAGTTCTTC
CDR3: CASAGTGILNEQFF
size: NA
length: 14
J: TRBJ2-1
V: TRBV27
D: TRBD1

DNA: TGTGCCAGCAGCTCGATGACCGAAGAGACCCAGTTCTTC
CDR3: CASSSMTEETQFF
size: NA
length: 13
J: TRBJ2-1
V: TRBV7-8
D: NA

DNA: TGCGCCAGCAGCCAACTAATTGAGGGAGGAGAGACCCAGTACTTC
CDR3: CASSQLIEGGETQYF
size: few
length: 15
J: TRBJ2-5
V: TRBV4-3
D: NA

DNA: TGTGCCAGTAGCTTGAGCGCCTGGGGCAATGAGCAGTTCTTC
CDR3: CASSLSAWGNEQFF
size: NA
length: 14
J: TRBJ2-1
V: TRBV6-6
D: NA

DNA: TGTGCCAGCAGCAAGCCAGGCTATGGCTACACCTTC
CDR3: CASSKPGYGYTF
size: NA
length: 12
J: TRBJ1-2
V: TRBV27
D: NA

DNA: TGCGCCAGCAGCCAAGATACGAGGGCACAAGAGACCCAGTACTTC
CDR3: CASSQDTRAQETQYF
size: few
length: 15
J: TRBJ2-5
V: TRBV4-3
D: NA

DNA: TGCAGTGCTAGAGAGCGAGGACGGACGGATACGCAGTATTTT
CDR3: CSARERGRTDTQYF
size: NA
length: 14
J: TRBJ2-3
V: TRBV20-1
D: NA

DNA: TGTGCCAGCAGAGGACAGGGTCCACCCAAGTCGGAGTATTTT
CDR3: CASRGQGPPKSEYF
size: few
length: 14
J: TRBJ2-3
V: TRBV6-1
D: TRBD1

DNA: TGTGCCAGCAGCCGTCGGCAGCGGGGGGGCACAGATACGCAGTATTTT
CDR3: CASSRRQRGGTDTQYF
size: NA
length: 16
J: TRBJ2-3
V: TRBV7-8
D: TRBD2

DNA: TGTGCCAGCAGCCAAGTAGTTGGAGGGGATCCCCAGAATGGCTACACCTTC
CDR3: CASSQVVGGDPQNGYTF
size: few
length: 17
J: TRBJ1-2
V: TRBV4-2
D: NA

DNA: TGCAGCGTTGATGCTCCTATGAACACTGAAGCTTTCTTT
CDR3: CSVDAPMNTEAFF
size: NA
length: 13
J: TRBJ1-1
V: TRBV29-1
D: NA